This T cell receptor (beta chain) was documented in a study of technical replicates of blood from several donors. Profiled with immunoSEQ multiplex PCR; TCRdb holds only in-frame clones, not every one. The data show roughly 56,000 clones, roughly 96% seen once. The V gene's germline CDR1 is SGDLS and CDR2 YYNGEE. V dropped 4 bases and J dropped 6; count of bases not matched to a gene: 7. This CDR3 spans 15 amino acids. The sequence came from a human donor in good health. Some clones in this sample may be carry-over from other donors' samples. The sample consisted of PBMCs. V is TRBV9 and J is TRBJ2-1; 10 bases are shared with TRBD2. The CDR3 nucleotides read TGTGCCAGCAGCTCAACTAGCGGGATGGGCAATGAGCAGTTCTTC. Residues: CASSSTSGMGNEQFF.